This T cell receptor beta chain is drawn from a study of blood T cell repertoires in COVID-19. Across the study: COVID-19 samples collected from the United States, Italy and Spain covered acute and convalescent phases. PBMCs, B-cell-depleted T cells, or T cells were the source of the cDNA or gDNA that made up the material.

Original methodology: Researchers report that nucleated cell counts were estimated from reference gene primer amplification. Some clones are missing from TCRdb's copy, which holds only in-frame ones; the method was immunoSEQ multiplex PCR. Clonal size and the V and J genes are those of that table, whereas D and trimming came from the DNA. The table includes 25,000 to 35,000 clones, 85% to 95% detected once. Recruited during active infection, patients (from Seattle) were subsequently followed longitudinally. Germline V gene sequence: CDR1 LGHNA, CDR2 YSLEER. This CDR3 region has 17 residues. The V end lost 0 bases, the J end lost 4 bases, and 15 bases lay between the germline ends.

Sequenced sample: peripheral blood. This rearrangement joins TRBV4-3 to TRBJ1-4; a possible D gene is TRBD1 (6 bases). The sequence derives from a woman aged 70-85 years with COVID-19, enrolled during active disease. DNA for the CDR3: TGCGCCAGCAGCCAAGAGCCGGGCCCAGGGGTTAATGAAAAACTGTTTTTT. Protein product: CASSQEPGPGVNEKLFF.